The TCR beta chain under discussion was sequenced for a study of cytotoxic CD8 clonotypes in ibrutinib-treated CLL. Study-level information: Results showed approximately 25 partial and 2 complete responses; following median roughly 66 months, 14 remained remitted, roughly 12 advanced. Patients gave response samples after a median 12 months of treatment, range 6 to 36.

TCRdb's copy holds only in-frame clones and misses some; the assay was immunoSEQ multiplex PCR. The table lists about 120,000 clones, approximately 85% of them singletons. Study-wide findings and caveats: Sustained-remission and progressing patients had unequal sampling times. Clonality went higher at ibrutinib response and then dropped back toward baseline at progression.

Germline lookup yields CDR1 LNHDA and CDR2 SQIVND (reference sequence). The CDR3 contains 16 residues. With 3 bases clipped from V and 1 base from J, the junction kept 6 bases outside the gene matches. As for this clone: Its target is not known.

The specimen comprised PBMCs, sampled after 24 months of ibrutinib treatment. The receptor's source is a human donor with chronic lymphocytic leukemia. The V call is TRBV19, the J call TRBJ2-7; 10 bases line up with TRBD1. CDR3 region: CASSMGPGQGSYEQYF. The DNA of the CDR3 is TGTGCCAGTAGTATGGGACCGGGACAGGGGTCCTACGAGCAGTACTTC.